This is a list of T cell receptor beta chains from one sample in a study of blood T cell repertoires in COVID-19. Using immunoSEQ multiplex PCR, the repertoire was profiled, and TCRdb retains in-frame clones only, with some absent. The sample includes over 150,000 clones, 80% to 90% of them seen just once. Sequenced input: peripheral blood. These receptors all come from a man in his fifties or sixties with active or convalescent COVID-19. Each CDR3 is given with its conserved first and last residue. D genes are given only for firm matches. A clone size is listed for some rows: how often the clone was seen (once, few, many), or a class if it is expanded.

TRBJ2-7 | . | . | TRBV5-1 | 15 | CASSPPRTAGNEQYF | TGCGCCAGCAGCCCCCCCCGGACGGCCGGGAACGAGCAGTACTTC
TRBJ1-1 | . | . | TRBV11-3 | 14 | CASSLFTGSDEAFF | TGTGCCAGCAGCTTATTTACAGGTTCGGATGAAGCTTTCTTT
TRBJ2-7 | . | . | TRBV9 | 15 | CASSVAETAAYEQYF | TGTGCCAGCAGCGTAGCAGAGACAGCCGCCTACGAGCAGTACTTC
TRBJ2-5 | TRBD1 | few | TRBV7-7 | 15 | CASSRGQGNQETQYF | TGTGCCAGCAGCAGAGGACAGGGGAACCAAGAGACCCAGTACTTC
TRBJ2-5 | TRBD2 | . | TRBV7-6 | 17 | CASSPSPAAGVGETQYF | TGTGCCAGCAGCCCTAGCCCCGCTGCGGGAGTGGGAGAGACCCAGTACTTC
TRBJ2-5 | . | . | TRBV5-6 | 15 | CASSLDPRDQETQYF | TGTGCCAGCAGCTTGGACCCGAGGGACCAAGAGACCCAGTACTTC
TRBJ2-1 | . | . | TRBV5-1 | 14 | CASSTWGDSNEQFF | TGCGCCAGCAGCACTTGGGGTGACAGTAATGAGCAGTTCTTC
TRBJ1-2 | . | . | TRBV6-5 | 11 | CASSYEGNYTF | TGTGCCAGCAGTTACGAGGGTAACTACACCTTC
TRBJ1-5 | . | few | TRBV5-1 | 14 | CASSLDMYNQPQHF | TGCGCCAGCAGCTTGGACATGTACAATCAGCCCCAGCATTTT
TRBJ2-1 | TRBD1 | . | TRBV5-1 | 15 | CASSPGTGVYNEQFF | TGCGCCAGCAGTCCAGGGACAGGAGTTTACAATGAGCAGTTCTTC
TRBJ1-1 | . | . | TRBV5-1 | 13 | CASSIGGTDEAFF | TGCGCCAGCAGCATCGGCGGGACGGATGAAGCTTTCTTT
TRBJ2-5 | . | . | TRBV20-1 | 13 | CSASSRNEETQYF | TGCAGTGCTAGTTCGAGAAACGAAGAGACCCAGTACTTC
TRBJ1-2 | TRBD1 | . | TRBV5-6 | 13 | CASSLAGGYGYTF | TGTGCCAGCAGCTTGGCAGGGGGCTATGGCTACACCTTC
TRBJ1-2 | . | . | TRBV28 | 13 | CASSLWESSGYTF | TGTGCCAGCAGTTTATGGGAAAGTAGCGGCTACACCTTC
TRBJ2-5 | TRBD2 | . | TRBV11-2 | 12 | CASAGGQETQYF | TGTGCCAGTGCGGGGGGCCAAGAGACCCAGTACTTC